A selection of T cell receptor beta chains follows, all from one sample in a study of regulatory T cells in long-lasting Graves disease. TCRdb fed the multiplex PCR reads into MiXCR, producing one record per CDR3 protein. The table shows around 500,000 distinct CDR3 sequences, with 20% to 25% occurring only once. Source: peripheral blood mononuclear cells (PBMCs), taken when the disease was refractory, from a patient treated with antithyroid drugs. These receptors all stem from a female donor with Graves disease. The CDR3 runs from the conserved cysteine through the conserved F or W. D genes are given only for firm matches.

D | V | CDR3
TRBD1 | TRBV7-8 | CASSLTRDRTNTGELFF
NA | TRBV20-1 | CSASGYLPYEQYF
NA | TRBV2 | CASSVRLEYEQYF
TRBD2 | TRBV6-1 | CASGGGSQETQYF
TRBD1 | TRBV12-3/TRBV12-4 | CASSWGTANQPQHF
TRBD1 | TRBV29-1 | CSVLDRVSQPQHF
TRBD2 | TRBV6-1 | CACRPWTSGNRETQYF
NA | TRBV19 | CASSPRTASNEKLFF
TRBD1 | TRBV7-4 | CASSSTGASYEQYF
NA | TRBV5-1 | CASSLGRTSNSPLHF
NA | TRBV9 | CASSVDTGVNEKLFF
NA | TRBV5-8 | CASSLHRRIGGYTF
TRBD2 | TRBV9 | CASSPSREVSEQYF
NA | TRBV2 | CASIANLANEQFF
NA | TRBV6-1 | CAILGFSGQNTEAFF
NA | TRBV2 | CASSRFDGGQADTQYF
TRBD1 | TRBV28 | CASRTGGRRQPQHF
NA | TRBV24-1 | CATSDTYEQYF
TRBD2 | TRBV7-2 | CASSLEGTSGYEQYF
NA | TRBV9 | CASSVAGTPKTGELFF
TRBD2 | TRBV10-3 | CAISDPSGSLLTGELFF
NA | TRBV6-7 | CASSYSNLYGAERKNTEAFF
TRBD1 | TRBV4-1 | CASRPTTGQNTEAFF
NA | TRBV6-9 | CAVSSYNEQFF
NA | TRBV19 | CASSIVQNSYEQYF
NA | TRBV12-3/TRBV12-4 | CASNFGGTNYGYTF
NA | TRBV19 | CASSSAPAGQPQHF
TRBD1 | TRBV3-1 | CASSDGQGGPIDEQYF
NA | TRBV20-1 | CSVQPQGPSNTGELFF
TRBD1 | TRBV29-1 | CSALTPGQGEQYF
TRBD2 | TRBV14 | CASSPHPGSSGGNEQYF
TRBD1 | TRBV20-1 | CSANRDRWNYGYTF
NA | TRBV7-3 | CASSLLARSTDTQYF